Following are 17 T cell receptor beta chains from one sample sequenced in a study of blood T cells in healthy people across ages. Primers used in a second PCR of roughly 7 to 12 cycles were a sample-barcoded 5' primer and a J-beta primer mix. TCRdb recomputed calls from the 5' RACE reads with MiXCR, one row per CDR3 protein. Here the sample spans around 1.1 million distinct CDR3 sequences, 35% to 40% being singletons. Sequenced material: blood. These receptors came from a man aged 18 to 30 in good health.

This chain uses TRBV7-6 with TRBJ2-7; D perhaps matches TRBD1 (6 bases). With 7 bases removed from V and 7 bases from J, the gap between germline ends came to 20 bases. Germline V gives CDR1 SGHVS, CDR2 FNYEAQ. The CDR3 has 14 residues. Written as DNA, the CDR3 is TGTGCCAGCACTTTCAGCCGGGACATTAATGAGCAGTACTTC. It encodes CASTFSRDINEQYF.

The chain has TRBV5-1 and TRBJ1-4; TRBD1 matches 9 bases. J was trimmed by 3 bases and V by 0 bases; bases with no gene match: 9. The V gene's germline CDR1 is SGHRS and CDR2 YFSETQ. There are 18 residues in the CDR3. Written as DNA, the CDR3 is TGCGCCAGCAGCTTGGGACAGGGGGGAACTGGTGCTAATGAAAAACTGTTTTTT. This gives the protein CASSLGQGGTGANEKLFF. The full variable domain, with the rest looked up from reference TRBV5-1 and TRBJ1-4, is KAGVTQTPRYLIKTRGQQVTLSCSPISGHRSVSWYQQTPGQGLQFLFEYFSETQRNKGNFPGRFSGRQFSNSRSEMNVSTLELGDSALYLCASSLGQGGTGANEKLFFGSGTQLSVL.

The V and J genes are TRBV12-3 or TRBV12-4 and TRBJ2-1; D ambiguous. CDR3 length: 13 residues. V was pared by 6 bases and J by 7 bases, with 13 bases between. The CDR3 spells CASRSMNGNEQFF. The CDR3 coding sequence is TGTGCCAGCAGATCCATGAACGGGAATGAGCAGTTCTTC.

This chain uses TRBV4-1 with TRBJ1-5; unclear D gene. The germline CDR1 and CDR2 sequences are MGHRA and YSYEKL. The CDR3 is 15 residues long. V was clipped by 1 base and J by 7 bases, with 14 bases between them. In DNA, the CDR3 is TGCGCCAGCAGCCAAGTAAAGGCAGGAGACCAGCCCCAGCATTTT. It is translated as CASSQVKAGDQPQHF.

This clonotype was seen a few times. As DNA, the CDR3 is TGTGCCAGCAGTGGGACGGCCGCGAGCCTCACTGAAGCTTTCTTT. Translated, it gives CASSGTAASLTEAFF. This sequence joins TRBV7-9 and TRBJ1-1, with TRBD1 as a possible D gene (5 bases). The CDR3 contains 15 residues. The V end lost 6 bases, the J end lost 4 bases, and 18 bases lay between the germline ends. CDR1 and CDR2 (germline): SEHNR, FQNEAQ (reference sequence).

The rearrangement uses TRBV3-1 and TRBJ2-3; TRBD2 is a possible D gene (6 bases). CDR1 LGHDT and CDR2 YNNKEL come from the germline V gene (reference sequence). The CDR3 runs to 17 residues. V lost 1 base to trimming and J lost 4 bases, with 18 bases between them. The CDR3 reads CASSQVEGLEGPDTQYF. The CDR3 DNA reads TGTGCCAGCAGCCAAGTGGAGGGATTAGAGGGGCCAGATACGCAGTATTTT.

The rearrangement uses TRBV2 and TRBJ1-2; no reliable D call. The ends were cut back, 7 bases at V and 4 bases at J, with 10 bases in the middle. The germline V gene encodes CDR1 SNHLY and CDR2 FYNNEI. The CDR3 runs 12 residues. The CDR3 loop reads CASKVGSYGYTF. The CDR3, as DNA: TGTGCCAGCAAGGTGGGCAGCTATGGCTACACCTTC.

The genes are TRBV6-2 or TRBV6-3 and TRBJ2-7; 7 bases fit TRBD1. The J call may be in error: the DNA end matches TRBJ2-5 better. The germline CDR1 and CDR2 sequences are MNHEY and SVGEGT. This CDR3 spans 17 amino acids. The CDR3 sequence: CASSTRTGHPPQETQYF. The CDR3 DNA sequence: TGTGCCAGCAGTACGAGGACAGGCCATCCCCCACAAGAGACCCAGTACTTC.

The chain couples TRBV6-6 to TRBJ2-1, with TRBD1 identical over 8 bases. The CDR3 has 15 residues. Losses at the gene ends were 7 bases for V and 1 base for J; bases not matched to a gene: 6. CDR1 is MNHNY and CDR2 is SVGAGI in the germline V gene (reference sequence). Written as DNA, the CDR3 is TGTGCCAGCATCTACACAGGGGGATCCTACAATGAGCAGTTCTTC. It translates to CASIYTGGSYNEQFF.

In nucleotides, the CDR3 is TGTGCCAGCAGTTACTCGGGACAGGATAACTATGGCTACACCTTC. It encodes CASSYSGQDNYGYTF. V gene TRBV6-6 combines with J gene TRBJ1-2, with TRBD1 identical over 8 bases. Germline V gene lookup returns CDR1 MNHNY and CDR2 SVGAGI (reference sequence). The CDR3 has 15 residues. The V segment lost 0 bases and the J segment 1 base; nucleotides outside the gene matches: 1.

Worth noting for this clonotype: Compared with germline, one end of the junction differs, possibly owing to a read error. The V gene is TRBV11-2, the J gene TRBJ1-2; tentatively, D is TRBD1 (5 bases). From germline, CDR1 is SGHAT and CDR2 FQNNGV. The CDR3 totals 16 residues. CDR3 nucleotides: TGTGCCAGCAGCCCAAGGGAAGGGGCGGGCATCTATGGCTACATCTTC. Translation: CASSPREGAGIYGYIF.

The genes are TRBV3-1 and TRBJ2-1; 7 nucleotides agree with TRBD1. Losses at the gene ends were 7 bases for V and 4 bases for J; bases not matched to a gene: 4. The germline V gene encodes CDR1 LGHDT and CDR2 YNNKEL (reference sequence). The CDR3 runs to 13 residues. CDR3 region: CASTRGKYNEQFF. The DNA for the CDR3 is TGTGCCAGCACCAGGGGGAAATACAATGAGCAGTTCTTC.

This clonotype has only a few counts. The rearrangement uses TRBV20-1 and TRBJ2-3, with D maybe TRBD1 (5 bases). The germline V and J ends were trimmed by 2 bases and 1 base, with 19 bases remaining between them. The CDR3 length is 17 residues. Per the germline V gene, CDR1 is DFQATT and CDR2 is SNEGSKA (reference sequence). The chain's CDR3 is CSARSLGQDIRTDTQYF. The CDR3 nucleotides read TGCAGTGCTAGATCCCTCGGACAAGATATACGCACAGATACGCAGTATTTT.

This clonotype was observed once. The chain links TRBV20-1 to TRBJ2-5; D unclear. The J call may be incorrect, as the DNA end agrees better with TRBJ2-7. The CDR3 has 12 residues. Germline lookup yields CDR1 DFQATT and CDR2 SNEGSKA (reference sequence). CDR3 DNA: TGCAGTGGGTCCGGGCGAGGCCTCGAGCAGTACTTC. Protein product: CSGSGRGLEQYF.

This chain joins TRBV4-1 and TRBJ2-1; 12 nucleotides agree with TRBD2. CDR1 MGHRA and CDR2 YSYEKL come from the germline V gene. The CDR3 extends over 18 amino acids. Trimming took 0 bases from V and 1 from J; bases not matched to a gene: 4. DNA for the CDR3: TGCGCCAGCAGCCAAGATTGGCTAGCGGGGGGGTCCTACAATGAGCAGTTCTTC. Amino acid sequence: CASSQDWLAGGSYNEQFF.

CDR3 protein: CASSLGDFNEQFF. CDR3 bases: TGTGCCAGCAGCTTAGGTGATTTCAACGAGCAGTTCTTC. The gene calls are TRBV7-9 and TRBJ2-1; D not certain. The CDR3 spans 13 residues. V was cut by 1 base and J by 10 bases, with 11 bases left in between. The germline V gene encodes CDR1 SEHNR and CDR2 FQNEAQ (reference sequence). The entire variable domain, with the rest obtained from reference TRBV7-9 and TRBJ2-1, is as follows: DTGVSQNPRHKITKRGQNVTFRCDPISEHNRLYWYRQTLGQGPEFLTYFQNEAQLEKSRLLSDRFSAERPKGSFSTLEIQRTEQGDSAMYLCASSLGDFNEQFFGPGTRLTVL.

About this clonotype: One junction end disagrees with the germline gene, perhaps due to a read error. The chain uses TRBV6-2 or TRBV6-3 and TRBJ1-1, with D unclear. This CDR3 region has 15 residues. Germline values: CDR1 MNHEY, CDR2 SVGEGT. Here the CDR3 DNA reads TGTGCCAGCAGTCCTCTACGGACGGCGAACACTAAAGCTTTCTTT. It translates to CASSPLRTANTKAFF.